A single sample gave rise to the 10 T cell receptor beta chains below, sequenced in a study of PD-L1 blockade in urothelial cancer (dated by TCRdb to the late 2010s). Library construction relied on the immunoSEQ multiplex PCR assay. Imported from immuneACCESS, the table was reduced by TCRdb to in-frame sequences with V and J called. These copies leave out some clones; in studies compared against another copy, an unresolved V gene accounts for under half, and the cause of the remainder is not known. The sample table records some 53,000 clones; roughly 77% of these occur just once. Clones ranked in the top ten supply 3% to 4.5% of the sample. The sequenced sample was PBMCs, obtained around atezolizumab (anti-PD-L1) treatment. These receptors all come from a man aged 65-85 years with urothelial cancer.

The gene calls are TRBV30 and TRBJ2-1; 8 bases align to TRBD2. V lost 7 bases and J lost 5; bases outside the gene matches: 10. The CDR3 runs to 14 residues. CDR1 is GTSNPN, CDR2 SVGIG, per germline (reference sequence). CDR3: CAFLRQRENNEQFF. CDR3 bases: TGTGCCTTCCTCAGGCAGCGGGAGAACAATGAGCAGTTCTTC.

The CDR3 reads CASGLVGPGGLDTGELFF. The DNA for the CDR3 is TGTGCTAGTGGTTTGGTGGGACCAGGGGGCTTGGACACCGGGGAGCTGTTTTTT. V gene TRBV12-5 combines with J gene TRBJ2-2, with TRBD1 identical over 8 bases. Germline CDR1 and CDR2: LGHNT and FRNRAP. The CDR3 is 18 residues long. V was pared by 0 bases and J by 3 bases, with 9 bases of the junction left unmatched.

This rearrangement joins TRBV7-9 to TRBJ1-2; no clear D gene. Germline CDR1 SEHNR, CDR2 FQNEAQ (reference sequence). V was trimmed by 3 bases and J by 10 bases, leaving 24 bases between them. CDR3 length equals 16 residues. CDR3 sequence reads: CASSFGVVSREQDYTF. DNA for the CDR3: TGTGCCAGCAGCTTTGGAGTCGTCAGCCGGGAACAAGACTACACCTTC. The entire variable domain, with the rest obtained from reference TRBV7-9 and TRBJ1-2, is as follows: DTGVSQNPRHKITKRGQNVTFRCDPISEHNRLYWYRQTLGQGPEFLTYFQNEAQLEKSRLLSDRFSAERPKGSFSTLEIQRTEQGDSAMYLCASSFGVVSREQDYTFGSGTRLTVV.

CDR3 sequence reads: CASSERRGSYEQYF. The DNA for the CDR3 is TGCGCCAGCAGTGAGCGCCGGGGCTCCTACGAGCAGTACTTC. J is TRBJ2-7 and V is TRBV10-2; D is possibly TRBD2 (5 bases). This CDR3 has 14 residues. Germline CDR1 WSHSY, CDR2 SAAADI. Between the trimmed V and J ends, which lost 2 bases and 0 bases, there was a span of 8 bases.

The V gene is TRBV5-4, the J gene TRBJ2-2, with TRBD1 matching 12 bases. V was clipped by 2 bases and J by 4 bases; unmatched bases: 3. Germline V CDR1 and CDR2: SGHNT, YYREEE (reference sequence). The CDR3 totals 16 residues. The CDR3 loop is CASSFGTGGLTGELFF. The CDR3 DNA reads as TGTGCCAGCAGCTTTGGGACAGGGGGCCTCACCGGGGAGCTGTTTTTT.

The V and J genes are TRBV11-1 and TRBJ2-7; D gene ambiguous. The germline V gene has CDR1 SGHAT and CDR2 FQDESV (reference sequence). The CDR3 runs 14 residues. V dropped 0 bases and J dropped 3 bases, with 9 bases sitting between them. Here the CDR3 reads CASSLASINYEQYF. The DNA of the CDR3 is TGTGCCAGCAGCTTAGCGTCTATAAACTACGAGCAGTACTTC.

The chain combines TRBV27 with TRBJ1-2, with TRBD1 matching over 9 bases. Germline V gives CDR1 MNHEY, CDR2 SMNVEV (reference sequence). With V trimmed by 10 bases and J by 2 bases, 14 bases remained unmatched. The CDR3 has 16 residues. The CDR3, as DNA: TGTGCCACCATGCCGTACCGGGACAGGGACAACTATGGCTACACCTTC. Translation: CATMPYRDRDNYGYTF.

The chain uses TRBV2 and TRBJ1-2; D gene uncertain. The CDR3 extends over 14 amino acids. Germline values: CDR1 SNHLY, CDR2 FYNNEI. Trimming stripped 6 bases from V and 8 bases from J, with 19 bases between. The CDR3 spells CASSHPNDYEGYTF. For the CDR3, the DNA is TGTGCCAGCAGCCACCCTAACGATTATGAGGGCTACACCTTC.

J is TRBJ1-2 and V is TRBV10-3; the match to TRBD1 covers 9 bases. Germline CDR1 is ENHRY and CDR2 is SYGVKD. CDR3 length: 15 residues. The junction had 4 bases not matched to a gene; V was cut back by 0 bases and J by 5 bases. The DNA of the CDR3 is TGTGCCATCAGTGAGTCTCCGGGACAGGGATATGGCTACACCTTC. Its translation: CAISESPGQGYGYTF.

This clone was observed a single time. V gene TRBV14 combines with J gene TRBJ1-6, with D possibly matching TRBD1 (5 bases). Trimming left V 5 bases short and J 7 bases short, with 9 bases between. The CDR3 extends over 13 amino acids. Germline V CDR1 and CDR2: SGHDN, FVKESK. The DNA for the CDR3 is TGTGCCAGCAGCTGGCAGGGCAATTCACCCCTCCACTTT. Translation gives CASSWQGNSPLHF.